The 18 T cell receptor beta chains listed next were all sequenced from one sample in a study of blood T cell repertoires in COVID-19. Libraries were prepared by immunoSEQ multiplex PCR; TCRdb keeps only in-frame clonotypes and omits some of them. The data contain over 200,000 clones, around 86% of them singletons. Sequenced: peripheral blood. These TCRs come from a man aged 60-69 years who had recovered from COVID-19.

This clone has more than one count but fewer than ten. This sequence joins TRBV15 and TRBJ1-2; 9 bases match TRBD1. After removal of 6 bases from V and 3 bases from J, the junction contained 5 bases not matched to a gene. There are 14 residues in the CDR3. Germline V lookup: CDR1 LNHNV, CDR2 YYDKDF (reference sequence). CDR3 in DNA: TGTGCCACCAGAGAGGACAGGGGTTACTATGGCTACACCTTC. It translates to CATREDRGYYGYTF.

The rearrangement joins TRBV6-5 to TRBJ2-5, with 10 bases lining up with TRBD2. The V gene's germline CDR1 is MNHEY and CDR2 SVGAGI. This CDR3 has 13 amino acids. Trimming at V came to 9 bases and at J to 5 bases, leaving 6 bases not matched to a gene. CDR3 sequence: CASSGGLRETQYF. In DNA form, the CDR3 reads TGTGCCAGTAGCGGGGGGCTGCGGGAGACCCAGTACTTC.

The chain joins TRBV20-1 to TRBJ2-3; TRBD2 might be the D (6 bases). This CDR3 spans 15 amino acids. Trimming shortened V by 3 bases and J by 5 bases, and 18 bases separated the two germline ends. Per germline, CDR1 DFQATT and CDR2 SNEGSKA (reference sequence). CDR3 loop: CSASGAARGRDTQYF. The CDR3 DNA sequence: TGCAGTGCTAGTGGGGCCGCCCGGGGGAGAGATACGCAGTATTTT.

This rearrangement joins TRBV10-3 to TRBJ2-7, with D perhaps matching TRBD1 (6 bases). CDR3 length equals 17 residues. The germline V and J ends were trimmed by 4 bases and 3 bases, with 22 bases remaining between them. Germline-derived CDR1 and CDR2 are ENHRY and SYGVKD. The CDR3 sequence: CAISAPMGADSLYEQYF. CDR3 sequence (DNA): TGTGCCATCAGTGCCCCGATGGGGGCAGACTCCCTCTACGAGCAGTACTTC.

This clone was detected a few times. This chain links TRBV4-2 with TRBJ2-7, with 8 bases matching TRBD2. The junction had 5 bases not matched to a gene; V was cut back by 0 bases and J by 1 base. Germline CDR1 LGHNA, CDR2 YNFKEQ. The CDR3 has 16 residues. The CDR3 region is CASSQERGGRSYEQYF. CDR3 bases: TGTGCCAGCAGCCAAGAGCGGGGCGGGAGGTCCTACGAGCAGTACTTC.

This clone was detected only once. J is TRBJ2-5 and V is TRBV6-5, with TRBD1 matching 7 bases. Germline V lookup: CDR1 MNHEY, CDR2 SVGAGI. The ends lost 6 bases at V and 2 bases at J; junction bases unmatched: 6. The CDR3 contains 14 residues. The CDR3 DNA follows: TGTGCCAGCAGATACAGGGGAATTCAAGAGACCCAGTACTTC. It specifies CASRYRGIQETQYF.

The chain employs TRBV5-4 and TRBJ1-2, with D maybe TRBD1 (6 bases). This CDR3 is built from 15 residues. The ends were cut back, 0 bases at V and 2 bases at J, with 11 bases in the middle. Germline V CDR1 and CDR2: SGHNT, YYREEE (reference sequence). CDR3 loop: CASSLGYRENYGYTF. CDR3 coding DNA: TGTGCCAGCAGCTTGGGCTACAGGGAAAACTATGGCTACACCTTC.

V gene TRBV5-4 combines with J gene TRBJ2-7, with 7 positions matching TRBD1. V dropped 5 bases and J dropped 1; count of bases not matched to a gene: 6. The CDR3 runs 14 residues. Germline V gene lookup returns CDR1 SGHNT and CDR2 YYREEE (reference sequence). DNA of the CDR3: TGTGCCAGCAGACAGGACAGGCATTCCTACGAGCAGTACTTC. Amino acid sequence: CASRQDRHSYEQYF.

This sequence joins TRBV6-5 and TRBJ1-3, with D unresolved. The CDR3 runs 16 residues. Trimming took off 0 bases at V and 0 bases at J, with 9 bases between the two ends. Germline V lookup: CDR1 MNHEY, CDR2 SVGAGI. In DNA, the CDR3 is TGTGCCAGCAGTTACTCCAGGCTCAACTCTGGAAACACCATATATTTT. Translation: CASSYSRLNSGNTIYF.

This chain joins TRBV28 and TRBJ2-1, with 8 positions matching TRBD1. This CDR3 is built from 15 residues. Germline CDR1 reads MDHEN; CDR2 reads SYDVKM. J gave up 10 bases and V 4 bases, and 12 bases lay outside the gene matches. The CDR3 DNA follows: TGTGCCAGCAGTTCTCAAGGACAGGGAGGAAGGGAGCAGTTCTTC. Translated, it gives CASSSQGQGGREQFF.

This clone was counted only a few times. The V call is TRBV7-9, the J call TRBJ1-1; possible D gene TRBD1, 5 bases. Germline values: CDR1 SEHNR, CDR2 FQNEAQ (reference sequence). Between the trimmed V and J ends, which lost 5 bases and 7 bases, there was a span of 14 bases. This CDR3 is built from 13 residues. DNA for the CDR3: TGTGCCAGCAGCCGCCAGGGTAAGGGTGAAGCTTTCTTT. Translating it yields CASSRQGKGEAFF.

The V gene is TRBV18, the J gene TRBJ2-5, with a tentative D call TRBD2 (6 bases). The CDR3 runs to 13 residues. Germline CDR1 is KGHSH and CDR2 is LQKENI. V was pared by 4 bases and J by 3 bases, with 9 bases between. The DNA for the CDR3 is TGTGCCAGCTCACGCGGGGCAGAAGAGACCCAGTACTTC. Its protein is CASSRGAEETQYF.

A few counts support this clone. This chain uses TRBV27 with TRBJ2-7; D is unresolved. V lost 5 bases, J lost 5 bases, and 10 bases lay in between. Germline CDR1 MNHEY, CDR2 SMNVEV (reference sequence). The CDR3 has 12 amino acids. CDR3 bases: TGTGCCAGCAGTCGTCACAACGACGAGCAGTACTTC. Its protein is CASSRHNDEQYF.

The chain is built from TRBV19 and TRBJ2-2; 10 bases agree with TRBD2. Looked up from germline, CDR1 is LNHDA and CDR2 is SQIVND (reference sequence). Trimming took 7 bases from V and 0 from J; bases not matched to a gene: 8. The CDR3 covers 17 residues. This CDR3 is CASKEREGPSNTGELFF. CDR3 DNA sequence: TGTGCCAGTAAGGAGCGGGAGGGCCCGTCGAACACCGGGGAGCTGTTTTTT.

This sequence joins TRBV11-2 and TRBJ1-1, with D tentatively TRBD1 (6 bases). Between the trimmed V and J ends, which lost 5 bases and 1 base, there was a span of 14 bases. The germline V gene encodes CDR1 SGHAT and CDR2 FQNNGV. This CDR3 has 15 amino acids. The CDR3 reads CASSAKRQANTEAFF. The CDR3 nucleotides read TGTGCCAGCAGCGCCAAGAGACAGGCGAACACTGAAGCTTTCTTT. Supplemented by reference TRBV11-2 and TRBJ1-1, the full variable domain reads EAGVAQSPRYKIIEKRQSVAFWCNPISGHATLYWYQQILGQGPKLLIQFQNNGVVDDSQLPKDRFSAERLKGVDSTLKIQPAKLEDSAVYLCASSAKRQANTEAFFGQGTRLTVV.

The chain links TRBV3-1 (or the pseudogene TRBV3-2) to TRBJ1-2; TRBD1 matches 8 bases. Germline CDR1 is LGHDT and CDR2 is YNNKEL (reference sequence). The CDR3 loop spans 14 amino acids. The J segment lost 8 bases and the V segment lost 5 bases, leaving 10 bases of the junction unmatched. This CDR3 reads CASSDYQGARGYTF. CDR3 bases: TGTGCCAGCAGCGATTATCAGGGGGCGCGGGGCTACACCTTC.

The gene calls are TRBV7-2 and TRBJ2-7, with TRBD2 matching over 8 bases. The CDR3 runs to 15 residues. CDR1 is SGHTA and CDR2 is FQGNSA in the germline V gene. V trimming: 0 bases; J trimming: 2 bases; junction bases outside the gene matches: 3. The CDR3 DNA follows: TGTGCCAGCAGCTTAGCCAGCGGGAGTACCTACGAGCAGTACTTC. Encoded protein: CASSLASGSTYEQYF.

The chain carries TRBV7-6 and TRBJ1-3, with 9 bases lining up with TRBD1. Germline V gene lookup returns CDR1 SGHVS and CDR2 FNYEAQ. The CDR3 loop spans 19 amino acids. Trimming cost V 2 bases and J 0 bases; bases outside gene matches: 11. The CDR3 region is CASSLSCRDREISGNTIYF. The CDR3 DNA reads TGTGCCAGCAGCTTATCGTGCCGGGACAGGGAAATCTCTGGAAACACCATATATTTT.